This T cell receptor (beta chain) was captured in a study of blood T cell repertoires in COVID-19. Across the study: COVID-19 samples collected from the United States, Italy and Spain covered acute and convalescent phases.

Profiling relied on immunoSEQ multiplex PCR, and the TCRdb table lists in-frame clones only, not all of them. The sample consists of approximately 400,000 clones, around 89% of them appearing once. All enrollees were about 18 to 89 years old and from fewer than 30 US areas. The study assigned cohorts using participant-reported clinical history. Trimming left V 2 bases short and J 2 bases short, with 12 bases between. CDR1 is MNHNY and CDR2 is SVGAGI in the germline V gene (reference sequence). The CDR3 has 16 amino acids. Sample: PBMCs or T cells enriched from blood (not recorded which). This clonotype was obtained from a woman under 30 who had recovered from COVID-19. This chain links TRBV6-6 with TRBJ2-2; D might be TRBD1 (6 bases). Here the CDR3 DNA reads TGTGCCAGCAGTTACGGGACACCGGAAAACACCGGGGAGCTGTTTTTT. Amino acid sequence: CASSYGTPENTGELFF.